The 5 T cell receptor beta chains reported below all come from one sample, sequenced in a study of T cell responses to AZD1222 COVID-19 vaccine. Libraries were prepared by immunoSEQ multiplex PCR; TCRdb keeps only in-frame clonotypes and omits some of them. The table shows about 56,000 clones, with about 80% occurring only once. This specimen consisted of peripheral blood, obtained 28 days after the second AZD1222 dose. These receptors all stem from an adult who received the AZD1222 COVID-19 vaccine.

V and J are TRBV9 and TRBJ2-1, with TRBD2 matching over 9 bases. The CDR3 loop spans 16 amino acids. V shed 4 bases and J 8 bases; nucleotides not matched to a gene: 13. Germline V gene sequence: CDR1 SGDLS, CDR2 YYNGEE. The CDR3 DNA reads TGTGCCAGCAGCTCGGGTAGCGGGAGTATCCCCGATGAGCAGTTCTTC. It translates to CASSSGSGSIPDEQFF.

The rearrangement links TRBV12-2 to TRBJ2-7; no check of the table's D call, TRBD2, against the DNA was made. TRBV12-2 is a recognized pseudogene. This CDR3 region has 16 residues. The CDR3 reads CASRLGVLAEYHEQYF. The CDR3, as DNA: TGTGCAAGTCGCTTAGGCGTACTAGCGGAGTATCACGAGCAGTACTTC.

This clone has only a few counts. The V gene is TRBV2, the J gene TRBJ1-2; no clear D gene. Germline CDR1 reads SNHLY; CDR2 reads FYNNEI. This CDR3 contains 13 residues. Trimming cost V 7 bases and J 4 bases, with 13 bases left between them. The CDR3 coding sequence is TGTGCCAGCACAGACCAGGCGTTCTATGGCTACACCTTC. Protein sequence: CASTDQAFYGYTF.

The V and J genes are TRBV19 and TRBJ1-3; D is uncertain. The V end lost 5 bases, the J end lost 8 bases, and 22 bases lay between the germline ends. This CDR3 spans 16 amino acids. CDR1 and CDR2 from the germline V gene are LNHDA and SQIVND (reference sequence). The CDR3 loop reads CASSPGAAGNLDTIYF. The CDR3 bases are TGTGCCAGTAGTCCCGGTGCCGCCGGGAACTTAGACACCATATATTTT.

This rearrangement joins TRBV6-5 to TRBJ1-3, with 7 bases matching TRBD1. V lost 4 bases to trimming and J lost 0 bases; unmatched junction nucleotides: 3. In germline, CDR1 is MNHEY, CDR2 SVGAGI. This CDR3 spans 15 amino acids. CDR3 in amino acids: CASSSAGGSGNTIYF. The CDR3 DNA follows: TGTGCCAGCAGTTCCGCAGGGGGCTCTGGAAACACCATATATTTT.